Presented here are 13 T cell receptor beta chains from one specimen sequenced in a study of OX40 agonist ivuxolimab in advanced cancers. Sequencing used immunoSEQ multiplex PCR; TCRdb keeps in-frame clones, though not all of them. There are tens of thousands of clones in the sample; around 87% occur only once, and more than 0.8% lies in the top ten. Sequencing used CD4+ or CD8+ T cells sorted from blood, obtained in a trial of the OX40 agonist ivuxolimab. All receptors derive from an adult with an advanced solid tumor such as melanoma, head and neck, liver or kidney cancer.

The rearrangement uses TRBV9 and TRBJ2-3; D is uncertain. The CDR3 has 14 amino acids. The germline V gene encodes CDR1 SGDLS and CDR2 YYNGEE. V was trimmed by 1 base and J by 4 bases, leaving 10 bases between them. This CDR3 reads CASSVSFGADTQYF. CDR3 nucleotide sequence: TGTGCCAGCAGCGTATCTTTCGGAGCAGATACGCAGTATTTT.

CDR3 sequence (DNA): TGTGCCAGCAGCGTTCAGGGCACAGATACGCAGTATTTT. Its protein is CASSVQGTDTQYF. This rearrangement joins TRBV9 to TRBJ2-3, with no clear D. Trimming took off 2 bases at V and 1 base at J, with 5 bases between the two ends. CDR1 is SGDLS and CDR2 is YYNGEE in the germline V gene. The CDR3 spans 13 residues.

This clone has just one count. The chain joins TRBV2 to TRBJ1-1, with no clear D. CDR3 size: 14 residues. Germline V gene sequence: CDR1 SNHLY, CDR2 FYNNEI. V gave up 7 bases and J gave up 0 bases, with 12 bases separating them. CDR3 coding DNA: TGTGCCAGCAAGCCGACTTTCATGAACACTGAAGCTTTCTTT. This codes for CASKPTFMNTEAFF.

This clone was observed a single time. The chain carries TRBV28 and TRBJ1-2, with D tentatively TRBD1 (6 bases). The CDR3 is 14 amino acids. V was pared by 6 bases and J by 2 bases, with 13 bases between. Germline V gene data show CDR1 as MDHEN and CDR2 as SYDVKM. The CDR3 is CASSGLGQNYGYTF. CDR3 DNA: TGTGCCAGCAGCGGGTTAGGACAGAACTATGGCTACACCTTC.

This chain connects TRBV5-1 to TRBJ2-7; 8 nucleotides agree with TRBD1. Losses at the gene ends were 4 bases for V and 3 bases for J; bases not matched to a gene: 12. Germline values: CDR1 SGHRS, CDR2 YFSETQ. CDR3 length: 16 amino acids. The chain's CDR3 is CASSRSEQGGRYEQYF. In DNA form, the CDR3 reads TGCGCCAGCAGCCGGTCCGAACAGGGGGGCCGCTACGAGCAGTACTTC.

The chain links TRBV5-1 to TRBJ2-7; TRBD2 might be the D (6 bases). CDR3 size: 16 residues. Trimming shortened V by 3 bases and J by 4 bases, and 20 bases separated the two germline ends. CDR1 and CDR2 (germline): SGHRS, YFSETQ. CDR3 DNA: TGCGCCAGCAGCTCCCGTCCGTCGGGGGACGTATACGAGCAGTACTTC. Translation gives CASSSRPSGDVYEQYF.

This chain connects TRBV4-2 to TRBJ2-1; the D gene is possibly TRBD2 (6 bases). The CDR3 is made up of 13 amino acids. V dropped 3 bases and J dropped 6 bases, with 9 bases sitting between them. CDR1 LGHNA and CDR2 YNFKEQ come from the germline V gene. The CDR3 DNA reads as TGTGCCAGCAGCCAGCAGACTAGCAATGAGCAGTTCTTC. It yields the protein CASSQQTSNEQFF.

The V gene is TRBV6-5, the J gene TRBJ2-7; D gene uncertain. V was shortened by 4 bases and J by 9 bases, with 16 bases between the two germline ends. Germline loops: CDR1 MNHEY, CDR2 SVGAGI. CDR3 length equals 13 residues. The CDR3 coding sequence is TGTGCCAGCAGTTTCTCGGCGGTGGCAGGGCAGTACTTC. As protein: CASSFSAVAGQYF.

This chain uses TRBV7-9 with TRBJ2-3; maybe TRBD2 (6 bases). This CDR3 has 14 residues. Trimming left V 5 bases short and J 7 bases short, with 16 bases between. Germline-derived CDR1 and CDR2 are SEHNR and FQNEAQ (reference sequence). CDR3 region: CASSPSGGANTQYF. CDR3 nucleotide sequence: TGTGCCAGCAGCCCGTCCGGGGGTGCGAATACGCAGTATTTT.

In DNA form, the CDR3 reads TGTGCCAGCAGGCGATACACGTTTATGAACACTGAAGCTTTCTTT. It translates to CASRRYTFMNTEAFF. The chain couples TRBV6-4 to TRBJ1-1; D gene ambiguous. CDR1 is MRHNA, CDR2 SNTAGT, per germline. The CDR3 contains 15 residues. Trimming pared 6 bases from V and 0 bases from J, leaving 14 bases between.

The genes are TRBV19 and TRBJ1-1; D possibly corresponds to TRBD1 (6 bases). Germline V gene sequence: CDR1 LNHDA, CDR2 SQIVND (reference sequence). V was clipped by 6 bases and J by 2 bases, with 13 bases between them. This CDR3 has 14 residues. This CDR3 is CASRDSWSNTEAFF. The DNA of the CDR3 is TGTGCCAGTAGGGACAGTTGGTCCAACACTGAAGCTTTCTTT.

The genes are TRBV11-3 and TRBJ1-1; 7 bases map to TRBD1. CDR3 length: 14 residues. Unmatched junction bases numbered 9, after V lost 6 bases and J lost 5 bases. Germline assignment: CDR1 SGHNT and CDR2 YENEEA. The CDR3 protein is CASREQGQGTEAFF. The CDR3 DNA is TGTGCCAGCAGAGAACAGGGGCAAGGAACTGAAGCTTTCTTT.

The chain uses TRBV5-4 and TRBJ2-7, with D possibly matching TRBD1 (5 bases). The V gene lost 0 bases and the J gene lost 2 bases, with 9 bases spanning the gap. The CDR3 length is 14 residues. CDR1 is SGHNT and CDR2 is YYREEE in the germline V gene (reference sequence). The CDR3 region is CASSLGGRPYEQYF. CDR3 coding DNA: TGTGCCAGCAGCTTGGGGGGCAGACCCTACGAGCAGTACTTC.